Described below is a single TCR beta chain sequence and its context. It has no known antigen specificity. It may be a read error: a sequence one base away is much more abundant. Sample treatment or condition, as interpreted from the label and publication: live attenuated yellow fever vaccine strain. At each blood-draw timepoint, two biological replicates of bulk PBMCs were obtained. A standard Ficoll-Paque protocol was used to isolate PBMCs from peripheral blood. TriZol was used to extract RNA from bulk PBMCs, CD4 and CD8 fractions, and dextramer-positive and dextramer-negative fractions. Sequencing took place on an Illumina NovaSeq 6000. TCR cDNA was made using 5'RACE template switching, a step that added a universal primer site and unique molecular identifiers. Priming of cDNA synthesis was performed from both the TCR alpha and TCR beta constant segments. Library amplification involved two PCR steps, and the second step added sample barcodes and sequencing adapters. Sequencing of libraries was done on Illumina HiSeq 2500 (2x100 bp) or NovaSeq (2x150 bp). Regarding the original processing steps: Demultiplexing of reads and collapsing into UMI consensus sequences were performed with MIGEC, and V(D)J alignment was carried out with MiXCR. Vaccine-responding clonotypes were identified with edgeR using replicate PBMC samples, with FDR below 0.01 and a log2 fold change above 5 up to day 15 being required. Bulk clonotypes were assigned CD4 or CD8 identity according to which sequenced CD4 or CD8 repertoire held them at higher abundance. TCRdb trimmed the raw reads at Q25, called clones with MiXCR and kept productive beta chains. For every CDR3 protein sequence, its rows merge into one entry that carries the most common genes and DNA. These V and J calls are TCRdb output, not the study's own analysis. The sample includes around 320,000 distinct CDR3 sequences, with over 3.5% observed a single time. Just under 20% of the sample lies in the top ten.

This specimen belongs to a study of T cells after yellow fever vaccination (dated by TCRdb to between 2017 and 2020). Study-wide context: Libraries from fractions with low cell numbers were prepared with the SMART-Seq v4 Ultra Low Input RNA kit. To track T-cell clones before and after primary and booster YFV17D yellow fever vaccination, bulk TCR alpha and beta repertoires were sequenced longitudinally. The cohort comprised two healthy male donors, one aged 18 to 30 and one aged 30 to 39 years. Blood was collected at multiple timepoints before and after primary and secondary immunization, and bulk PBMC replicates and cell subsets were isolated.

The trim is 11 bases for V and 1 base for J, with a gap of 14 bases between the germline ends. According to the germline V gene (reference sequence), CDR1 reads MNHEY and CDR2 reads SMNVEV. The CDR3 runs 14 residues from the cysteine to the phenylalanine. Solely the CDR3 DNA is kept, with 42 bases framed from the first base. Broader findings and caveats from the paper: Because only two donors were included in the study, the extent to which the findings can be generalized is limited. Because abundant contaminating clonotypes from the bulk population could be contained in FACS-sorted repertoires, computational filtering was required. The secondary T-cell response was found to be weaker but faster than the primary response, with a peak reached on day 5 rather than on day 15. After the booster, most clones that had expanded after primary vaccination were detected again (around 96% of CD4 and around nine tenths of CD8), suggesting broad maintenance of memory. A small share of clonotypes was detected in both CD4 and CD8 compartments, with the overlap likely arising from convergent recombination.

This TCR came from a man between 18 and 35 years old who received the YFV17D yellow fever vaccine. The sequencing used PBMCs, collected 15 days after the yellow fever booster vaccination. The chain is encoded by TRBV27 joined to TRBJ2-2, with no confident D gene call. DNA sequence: TGTGCCGGCACTACTGGGGTGAACACCGGGGAGCTGTTTTTT. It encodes CAGTTGVNTGELFF.